This entry describes one T cell receptor beta chain. The CDR3 covers 14 residues. Between the trimmed V and J ends, which lost 0 bases and 4 bases, there was a span of 9 bases. Germline V gene sequence: CDR1 MNHEY, CDR2 SVGEGT. In the study's own analysis: Amplifying reference gene primers gave estimates of nucleated cell counts. TCRdb keeps only in-frame clones here, not all; method: immunoSEQ multiplex PCR. The DNA was the basis for D and trimming; V, J and clone size are from that table. The table records about 160,000 clones, roughly 90% of them present only once. The data stem from a study of blood T cell repertoires in COVID-19. About the study: Acute and convalescent COVID-19 samples came from the United States, Italy and Spain. In each case, the material was cDNA or gDNA derived from T cells, B-cell-depleted T cells, or PBMCs.

The chain combines TRBV6-2 or TRBV6-3 with TRBJ1-1; tentatively, D is TRBD1 (5 bases). Sequenced: peripheral blood. The sequence was collected from a man aged 55-75 years with acute or convalescent COVID-19. The CDR3 sequence: CASSYSGGSTEAFF. As DNA, the CDR3 is TGTGCCAGCAGTTACTCGGGGGGGAGCACTGAAGCTTTCTTT.